Presented here are 8 T cell receptor beta chains from one specimen sequenced in a study of low-dose radiotherapy and immunotherapy resistance in tumors. cDNA synthesis used a TRAV/TRBV-specific primer set for both chains. The authors ran about 21 PCR cycles to amplify TCRs with a constant-region primer and V-primer adapter. MiXCR, applied by TCRdb to the reads, yields one record per CDR3 protein. This table holds more than 9,000 distinct CDR3 sequences, roughly four fifths found once. The source is a human donor with advanced metastatic prostate, ovarian, gallbladder or colorectal cancer (not recorded which). This table probably holds off-target reads from a library built for another chain.

The rearrangement joins TRBV20-1 to TRBJ2-3; possibly TRBD2 for D (6 bases). Between the trimmed V and J ends, which lost 0 bases and 14 bases, there was a span of 9 bases. Germline lookup yields CDR1 DFQATT and CDR2 SNEGSKA (reference sequence). The CDR3 has 10 residues. Written as DNA, the CDR3 is TGCAGTGCTAGAGATGGGGGACTGTATTTT. It translates to CSARDGGLYF.

This clonotype showed up just once. CDR3 DNA sequence: TGTGCCACCAGCGGCAGGGGAGAGCAGTACTTC. Translation: CATSGRGEQYF. This rearrangement joins TRBV15 to TRBJ2-7; the D gene is possibly TRBD1 (6 bases). Germline V gene data show CDR1 as LNHNV and CDR2 as YYDKDF (reference sequence). The CDR3 contains 11 residues. V was clipped by 5 bases and J by 7 bases, with 9 bases between them.

This clonotype was seen only once. This chain uses TRBV26 with TRBJ2-5; the table's D call, TRBD1, has no DNA check behind it. TRBV26 is marked as a pseudogene. This CDR3 has 15 amino acids. This chain's CDR3 is CASSPSGTYQETQYF. The CDR3, as DNA: TGTGCCAGCAGTCCATCCGGGACCTACCAAGAGACCCAGTACTTC.

The sample holds one count of this clonotype. V and J are TRBV28 and TRBJ2-1, with unresolved D. CDR3 size: 13 residues. V dropped 3 bases and J dropped 1 base, with 4 bases sitting between them. CDR1 is MDHEN and CDR2 is SYDVKM in the germline V gene. CDR3 sequence: CASSLVSYNEQFF. In DNA form, the CDR3 reads TGTGCCAGCAGTTTGGTTTCCTACAATGAGCAGTTCTTC.

This clonotype was counted only a few times. V usage is TRBV27 and J usage is TRBJ1-2, with a weak D call TRBD1 (6 bases). V was trimmed by 6 bases and J by 7 bases, leaving 21 bases between them. CDR1 is MNHEY and CDR2 is SMNVEV in the germline V gene (reference sequence). The CDR3 sequence is 15 residues long. This chain's CDR3 is CASRGTGSLGGGYTF. In DNA form, the CDR3 reads TGTGCCAGCAGGGGAACAGGGTCCTTAGGTGGTGGCTACACCTTC.

The rearrangement joins TRBV2 to TRBJ2-1, with 9 bases that match TRBD2. The CDR3 sequence is 16 residues long. V shed 7 bases and J 7 bases; nucleotides not matched to a gene: 14. Germline-derived CDR1 and CDR2 are SNHLY and FYNNEI. CDR3: CASTLLGAGGTNEQFF. CDR3 in DNA: TGTGCCAGCACGCTACTAGGAGCGGGAGGAACGAATGAGCAGTTCTTC. Supplemented by reference TRBV2 and TRBJ2-1, the full variable domain reads EPEVTQTPSHQVTQMGQEVILRCVPISNHLYFYWYRQILGQKVEFLVSFYNNEISEKSEIFDDQFSVERPDGSNFTLKIRSTKLEDSAMYFCASTLLGAGGTNEQFFGPGTRLTVL.

This rearrangement joins TRBV20-1 to TRBJ1-4, with 9 bases aligning to TRBD1. Trimming took 3 bases from V and 7 from J; bases not matched to a gene: 6. Germline V gene lookup returns CDR1 DFQATT and CDR2 SNEGSKA (reference sequence). The CDR3 sequence is 14 residues long. The CDR3 DNA reads TGCAGTGCTAGTTGGGGACAGGGCGGTGAAAAACTGTTTTTT. It specifies CSASWGQGGEKLFF.

This chain links TRBV6-1 with TRBJ2-1; possibly TRBD1 for D (5 bases). The CDR3 totals 14 residues. Looked up from germline, CDR1 is MNHNS and CDR2 is SASEGT. Trimming removed 6 bases from V and 9 bases from J, with 18 bases in between. The CDR3 reads CASSYGKGFGEQFF. The CDR3 coding sequence is TGTGCCAGCAGCTATGGGAAGGGGTTTGGTGAGCAGTTCTTC.